What follows is one T cell receptor beta chain and its context. Antigen unknown. The CDR3 covers 14 residues. J was trimmed by 4 bases and V by 3 bases; bases with no gene match: 5. Germline CDR1 is SGDLS and CDR2 is YYNGEE. These data come from a study of T cells in localized non-small cell lung cancer. TCRdb keeps only in-frame clones here, not all; method: immunoSEQ multiplex PCR. The repertoire holds about 15,000 clones, more than 80% seen once, with 4.2% in the top ten. Findings of the study overall: It remains possible that heterogeneity exists, since only one tumor region was sequenced. Uninvolved adjacent lung had the highest recorded T cell clonality, with tumor below it. Of the top 100 tumor clones, median roughly 53 were in adjacent lung, 25 to 35 among its top 100.

The source of this sequence is a woman aged 40 to 75 with stage I lung adenocarcinoma. The V gene is TRBV9, the J gene TRBJ2-5, with 8 bases that match TRBD2. The sequenced sample was peripheral blood, obtained before any cancer treatment. The CDR3 loop is CASSENGGAETQYF. The CDR3 region has the DNA TGTGCCAGCAGCGAGAACGGGGGGGCAGAGACCCAGTACTTC.